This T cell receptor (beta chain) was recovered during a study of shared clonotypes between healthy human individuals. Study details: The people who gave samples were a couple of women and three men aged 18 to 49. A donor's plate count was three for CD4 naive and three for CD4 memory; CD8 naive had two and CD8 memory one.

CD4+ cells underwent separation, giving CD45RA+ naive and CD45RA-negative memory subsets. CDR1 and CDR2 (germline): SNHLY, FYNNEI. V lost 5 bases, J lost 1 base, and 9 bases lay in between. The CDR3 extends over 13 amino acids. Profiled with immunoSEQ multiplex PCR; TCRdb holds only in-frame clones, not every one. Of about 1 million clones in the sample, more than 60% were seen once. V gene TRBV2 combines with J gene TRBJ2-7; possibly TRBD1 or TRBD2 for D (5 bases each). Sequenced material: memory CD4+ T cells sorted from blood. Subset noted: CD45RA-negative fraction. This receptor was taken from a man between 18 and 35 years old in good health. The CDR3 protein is CASSRDQSYEQYF. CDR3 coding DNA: TGTGCCAGCAGTCGGGACCAATCCTACGAGCAGTACTTC. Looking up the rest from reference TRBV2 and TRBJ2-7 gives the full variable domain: EPEVTQTPSHQVTQMGQEVILRCVPISNHLYFYWYRQILGQKVEFLVSFYNNEISEKSEIFDDQFSVERPDGSNFTLKIRSTKLEDSAMYFCASSRDQSYEQYFGPGTRLTVT.